The rows below give T cell receptor beta chains drawn from one sample of a study of T cells in Graves' hyperthyroidism and ophthalmopathy. From the multiplex PCR reads, TCRdb called clonotypes with MiXCR, one entry per CDR3 protein. Of more than 600,000 distinct CDR3 sequences in the sample, around 15% were seen once. The sequencing input was blood. All receptors come from a man younger than 35 with Graves' hyperthyroidism. CDR3s include the opening cysteine and the closing phenylalanine or tryptophan. A D gene is named only where the DNA matches it firmly. The size entry is marked missing in some rows and otherwise reads once, few, many or a size class.

v_gene	abundance	j_gene	d_gene	CDR3aa	CDR3nt
TRBV3-1	many	TRBJ1-2	NA	CASSENSLYGYTF	TGTGCCAGCAGCGAGAATTCCCTCTATGGCTACACCTTC
TRBV28	many	TRBJ2-5	NA	CASTEGLVEGFTQYF	TGTGCCAGCACCGAGGGGCTAGTGGAGGGTTTTACCCAGTACTTC
TRBV4-3	few	TRBJ2-7	NA	CASSRIPSYEQYF	TGCGCCAGCAGCCGCATCCCCTCCTACGAGCAGTACTTC
TRBV19	few	TRBJ1-5	NA	CASSIEGTAYQPQHF	TGTGCCAGTAGTATAGAGGGGACGGCCTATCAGCCCCAGCATTTT
TRBV4-1	NA	TRBJ2-7	NA	CASSQGETSTSSYEQYF	TGCGCCAGCAGCCAAGGAGAGACTTCTACAAGCTCCTACGAGCAGTACTTC
TRBV11-2	many	TRBJ2-7	NA	CASSRSTGPYEQYF	TGTGCCAGCAGCCGATCAACAGGGCCCTACGAGCAGTACTTC
TRBV28	NA	TRBJ2-7	TRBD2	CASSFLGLAGGPVYEQYF	TGTGCCAGCAGTTTTCTGGGACTAGCGGGAGGGCCCGTTTACGAGCAGTACTTC
TRBV5-1	few	TRBJ2-2	TRBD1	CASSYVPGQGNTGELFF	TGCGCCAGCAGCTACGTTCCTGGACAGGGAAACACCGGGGAGCTGTTTTTT
TRBV5-1	many	TRBJ2-7	NA	CASSPVAGGVGEQYF	TGCGCCAGCAGCCCCGTCGCCGGGGGAGTCGGCGAGCAGTACTTC
TRBV30	NA	TRBJ2-5	NA	CAWGPPTRQETQYF	TGTGCCTGGGGACCCCCGACGAGACAAGAGACCCAGTACTTC
TRBV5-1	few	TRBJ1-1	NA	CASSLASETGPMNTEAFF	TGCGCCAGCAGCTTGGCCAGCGAGACAGGACCTATGAACACTGAAGCTTTCTTT
TRBV20-1	NA	TRBJ2-7	NA	CSARGDADYEQYF	TGCAGTGCTAGAGGAGACGCCGACTACGAGCAGTACTTC
TRBV20-1	many	TRBJ2-1	NA	CSASAFQRANNEQFF	TGCAGTGCTAGTGCCTTCCAGCGGGCCAACAATGAGCAGTTCTTC
TRBV24-1	NA	TRBJ2-3	NA	CATSVGQTDTQYF	TGTGCCACCAGTGTCGGACAGACAGATACGCAGTATTTT
TRBV7-9	many	TRBJ2-3	NA	CASSFLAGVRTDTQYF	TGTGCCAGCAGCTTTCTCGCCGGGGTTCGCACAGATACGCAGTATTTT
TRBV18	many	TRBJ2-1	NA	CASSPNMAENEQFF	TGTGCCAGCTCACCAAATATGGCGGAAAATGAGCAGTTCTTC
TRBV28	NA	TRBJ1-6	TRBD1	CASTPPTGLASPLHF	TGTGCCAGCACCCCCCCGACAGGGCTGGCTTCACCCCTCCACTTT
TRBV9	NA	TRBJ2-7	NA	CASSETSFGPPYEQYF	TGTGCCAGCAGCGAAACTTCCTTTGGACCCCCCTACGAGCAGTACTTC
TRBV28	many	TRBJ1-2	NA	CASSSDGGAFGYTF	TGTGCCAGCAGTTCCGACGGAGGGGCATTTGGCTACACCTTC
TRBV5-1	many	TRBJ1-2	NA	CASSQQGDSGYTF	TGCGCCAGCAGCCAACAAGGGGATTCCGGCTACACCTTC
TRBV12-3/TRBV12-4	many	TRBJ2-1	TRBD2	CASSLVGGDNEQFF	TGTGCCAGCAGTTTAGTGGGAGGGGACAATGAGCAGTTCTTC
TRBV30	many	TRBJ2-7	NA	CAWSSSGMGEQYF	TGTGCCTGGAGCTCCTCGGGTATGGGCGAGCAGTACTTC
TRBV6-5	NA	TRBJ2-7	NA	CASSSTRLGVYEQYF	TGTGCCAGCAGTTCCACGAGGTTGGGTGTCTACGAGCAGTACTTC
TRBV5-1	many	TRBJ1-1	NA	CASSLEGRLTEAFF	TGCGCCAGCAGCTTAGAGGGCCGGCTCACTGAAGCTTTCTTT
TRBV29-1	few	TRBJ2-3	TRBD2	CSVVVAGGPTDTQYF	TGCAGCGTTGTGGTAGCGGGAGGTCCCACAGATACGCAGTATTTT
TRBV27	NA	TRBJ2-2	TRBD2	CASSAGGPWELFF	TGTGCCAGCAGCGCGGGAGGGCCCTGGGAGCTGTTTTTT
TRBV12-3/TRBV12-4	many	TRBJ2-7	NA	CASSFGTRDGEQYF	TGTGCCAGCAGTTTTGGGACCCGGGATGGGGAGCAGTACTTC
TRBV5-1	NA	TRBJ1-6	TRBD1	CASSSGQTPLYNSPLHF	TGCGCCAGCAGCTCGGGACAGACTCCACTCTATAATTCACCCCTCCACTTT
TRBV30	many	TRBJ2-3	TRBD2	CAWTSGNTDTQYF	TGTGCCTGGACTAGCGGTAACACAGATACGCAGTATTTT
TRBV19	NA	TRBJ1-2	NA	CASSMGVDYGYAF	TGTGCCAGTAGTATGGGGGTGGACTATGGCTACGCCTTC
TRBV7-2	many	TRBJ2-7	TRBD2	CASSLAPVEAGVPSEQYF	TGTGCCAGCAGCTTAGCCCCGGTGGAAGCGGGAGTTCCGTCGGAGCAGTACTTC
TRBV7-9	few	TRBJ2-1	NA	CASSARARSSYNEQFF	TGTGCCAGCAGCGCGCGGGCTCGGAGCTCCTACAATGAGCAGTTCTTC
TRBV27	many	TRBJ1-1	NA	CASSLSRDTEAFF	TGTGCCAGCAGTTTGTCCAGGGACACTGAAGCTTTCTTT
TRBV7-6	NA	TRBJ2-7	TRBD2	CASARLANSYEQYF	TGTGCCAGCGCCCGACTAGCTAATTCCTACGAGCAGTACTTC
TRBV7-9	few	TRBJ1-1	TRBD1	CASSQRGDRRNTEAFF	TGTGCCAGCAGCCAGAGGGGGGACAGGCGGAACACTGAAGCTTTCTTT
TRBV11-2	many	TRBJ1-2	NA	CASSLVKDSSNYGYTF	TGTGCCAGCAGCTTAGTCAAAGACAGCTCTAACTATGGCTACACCTTC
TRBV6-1	few	TRBJ2-7	NA	CASSFVPGTAGYEQYF	TGTGCCAGCAGTTTCGTTCCCGGGACGGCAGGCTACGAGCAGTACTTC
TRBV27	many	TRBJ2-7	NA	CASSPRSSAYEQYF	TGTGCCAGCAGTCCCAGGAGTAGCGCCTACGAGCAGTACTTC
TRBV4-1	few	TRBJ2-7	NA	CASSPAGGRARREFYEQYF	TGCGCCAGCAGCCCCGCAGGCGGGCGGGCCCGAAGGGAATTCTACGAGCAGTACTTC
TRBV20-1	NA	TRBJ2-2	TRBD2	CSARTSSYTGELFF	TGCAGTGCTAGGACTAGCAGCTACACCGGGGAGCTGTTTTTT